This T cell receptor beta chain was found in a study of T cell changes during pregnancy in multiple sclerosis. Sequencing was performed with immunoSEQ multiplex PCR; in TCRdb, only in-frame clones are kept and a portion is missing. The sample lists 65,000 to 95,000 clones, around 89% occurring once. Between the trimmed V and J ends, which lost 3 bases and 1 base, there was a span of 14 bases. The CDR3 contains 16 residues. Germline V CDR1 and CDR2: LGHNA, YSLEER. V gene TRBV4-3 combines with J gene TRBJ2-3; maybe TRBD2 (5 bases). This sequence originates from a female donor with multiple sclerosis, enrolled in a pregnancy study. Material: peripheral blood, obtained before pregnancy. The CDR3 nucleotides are TGCGCCAGCAGCCACGTTGAGGGAAGGGGCACAGATACGCAGTATTTT. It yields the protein CASSHVEGRGTDTQYF.